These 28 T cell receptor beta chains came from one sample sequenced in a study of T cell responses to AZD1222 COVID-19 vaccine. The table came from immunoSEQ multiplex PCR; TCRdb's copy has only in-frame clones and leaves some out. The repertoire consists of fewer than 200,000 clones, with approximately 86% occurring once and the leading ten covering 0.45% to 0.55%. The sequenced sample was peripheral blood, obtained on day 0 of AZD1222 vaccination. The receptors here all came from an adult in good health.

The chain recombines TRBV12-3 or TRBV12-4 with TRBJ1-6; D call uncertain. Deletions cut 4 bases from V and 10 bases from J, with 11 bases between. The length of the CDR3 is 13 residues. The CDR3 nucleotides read TGTGCCAGCAGTTCCAGGTCCTACTCACCCCTCCACTTT. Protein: CASSSRSYSPLHF.

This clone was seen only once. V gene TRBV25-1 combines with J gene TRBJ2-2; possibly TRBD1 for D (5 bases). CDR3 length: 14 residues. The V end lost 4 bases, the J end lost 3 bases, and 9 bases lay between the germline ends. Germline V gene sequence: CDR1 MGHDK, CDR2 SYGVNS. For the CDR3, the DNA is TGTGCCAGCAGTGTAGGGGCTGACACCGGGGAGCTGTTTTTT. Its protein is CASSVGADTGELFF.

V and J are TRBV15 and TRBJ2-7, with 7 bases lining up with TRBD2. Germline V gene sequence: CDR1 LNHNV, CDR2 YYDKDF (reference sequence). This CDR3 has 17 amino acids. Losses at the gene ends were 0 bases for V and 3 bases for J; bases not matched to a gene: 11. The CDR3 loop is CATSRDADRGVLYEQYF. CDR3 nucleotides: TGTGCCACCAGCAGAGATGCGGACCGGGGGGTACTCTACGAGCAGTACTTC.

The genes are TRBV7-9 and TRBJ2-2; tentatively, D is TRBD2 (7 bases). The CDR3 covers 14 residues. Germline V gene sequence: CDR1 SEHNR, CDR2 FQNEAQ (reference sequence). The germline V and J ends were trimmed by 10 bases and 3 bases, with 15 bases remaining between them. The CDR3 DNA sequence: TGTGCCACCTTAGGGGGGGAAGACACCGGGGAGCTGTTTTTT. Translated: CATLGGEDTGELFF.

The CDR3 reads CSVMKQDYGYTF. CDR3 nucleotide sequence: TGCAGCGTTATGAAGCAGGACTATGGCTACACCTTC. The chain couples TRBV29-1 to TRBJ1-2; D gene ambiguous. Germline V CDR1 and CDR2: SQVTM, ANQGSEA. The CDR3 sequence is 12 residues long. Trimming shortened V by 5 bases and J by 3 bases, and 10 bases separated the two germline ends.

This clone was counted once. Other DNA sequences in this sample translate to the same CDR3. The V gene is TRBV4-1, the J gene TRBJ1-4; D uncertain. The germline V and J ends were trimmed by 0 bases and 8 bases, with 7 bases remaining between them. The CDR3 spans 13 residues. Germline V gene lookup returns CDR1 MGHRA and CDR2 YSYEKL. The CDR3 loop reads CASSQETGEKLFF. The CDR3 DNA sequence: TGCGCCAGCAGCCAAGAGACGGGGGAAAAACTGTTTTTT.

The CDR3 DNA reads TGTGCCAGCTCACCACTCGCGGGGGGAGAGATACTCGAAGCTTTCTTT. It codes for CASSPLAGGEILEAFF. The chain is built from TRBV18 and TRBJ1-1; possibly TRBD1 for D (5 bases). Trimming shortened V by 1 base and J by 8 bases, and 20 bases separated the two germline ends. The CDR3 contains 16 residues. Per the germline V gene, CDR1 is KGHSH and CDR2 is LQKENI.

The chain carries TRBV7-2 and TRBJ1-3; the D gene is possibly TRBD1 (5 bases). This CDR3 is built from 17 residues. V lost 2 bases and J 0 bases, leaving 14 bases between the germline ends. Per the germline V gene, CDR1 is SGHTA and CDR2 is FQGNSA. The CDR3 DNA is TGTGCCAGCAGCTTAAGGGACGGGGATGACTCTGGAAACACCATATATTTT. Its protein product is CASSLRDGDDSGNTIYF.

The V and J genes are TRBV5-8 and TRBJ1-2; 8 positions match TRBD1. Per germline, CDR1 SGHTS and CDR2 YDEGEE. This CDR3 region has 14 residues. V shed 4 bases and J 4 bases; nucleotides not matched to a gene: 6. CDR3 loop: CASSPDRGLYGYTF. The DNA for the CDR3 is TGTGCCAGCAGCCCTGACAGGGGCCTCTATGGCTACACCTTC.

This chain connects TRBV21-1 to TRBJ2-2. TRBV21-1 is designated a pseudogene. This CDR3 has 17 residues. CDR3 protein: CASSDDGRDQNTGELFF. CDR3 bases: TGTGCCAGCAGCGATGACGGCCGGGACCAAAACACCGGGGAGCTGTTTTTT.

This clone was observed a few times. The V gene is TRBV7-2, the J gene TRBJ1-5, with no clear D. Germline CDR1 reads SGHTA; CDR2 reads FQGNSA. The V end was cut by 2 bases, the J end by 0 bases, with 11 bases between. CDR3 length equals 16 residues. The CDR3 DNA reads TGTGCCAGCAGCTTAAACAGCAGGTATAGCAATCAGCCCCAGCATTTT. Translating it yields CASSLNSRYSNQPQHF.

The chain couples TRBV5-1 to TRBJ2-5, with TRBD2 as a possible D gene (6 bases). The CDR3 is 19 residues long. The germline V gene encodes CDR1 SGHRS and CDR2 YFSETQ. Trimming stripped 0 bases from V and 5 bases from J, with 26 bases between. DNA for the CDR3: TGCGCCAGCAGCTTGGCCGCAGGTGGAGGGAACGCCATAATCGAGACCCAGTACTTC. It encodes CASSLAAGGGNAIIETQYF.

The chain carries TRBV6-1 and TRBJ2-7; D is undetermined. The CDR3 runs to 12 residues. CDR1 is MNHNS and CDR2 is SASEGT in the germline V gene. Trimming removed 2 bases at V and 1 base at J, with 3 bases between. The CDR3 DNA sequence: TGTGCCAGCAGTGAATCGTCCTACGAGCAGTACTTC. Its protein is CASSESSYEQYF.

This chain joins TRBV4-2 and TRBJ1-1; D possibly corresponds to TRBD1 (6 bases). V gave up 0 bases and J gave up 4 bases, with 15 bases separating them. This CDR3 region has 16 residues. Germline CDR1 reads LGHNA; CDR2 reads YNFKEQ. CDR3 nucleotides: TGTGCCAGCAGCCAAGATCGCGGGGGGCCGATCACTGAAGCTTTCTTT. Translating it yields CASSQDRGGPITEAFF.

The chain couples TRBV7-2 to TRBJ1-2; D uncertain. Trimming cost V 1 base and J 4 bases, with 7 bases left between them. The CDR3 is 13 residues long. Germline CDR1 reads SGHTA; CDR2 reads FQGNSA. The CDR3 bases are TGTGCCAGCAGCTTAGAACGAGGCTATGGCTACACCTTC. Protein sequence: CASSLERGYGYTF.

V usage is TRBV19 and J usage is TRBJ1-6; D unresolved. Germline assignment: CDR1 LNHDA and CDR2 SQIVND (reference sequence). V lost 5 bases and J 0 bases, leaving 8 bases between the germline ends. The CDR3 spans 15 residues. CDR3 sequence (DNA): TGTGCCAGTAGTTTTGTGCTCTCCTATAATTCACCCCTCCACTTT. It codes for CASSFVLSYNSPLHF.

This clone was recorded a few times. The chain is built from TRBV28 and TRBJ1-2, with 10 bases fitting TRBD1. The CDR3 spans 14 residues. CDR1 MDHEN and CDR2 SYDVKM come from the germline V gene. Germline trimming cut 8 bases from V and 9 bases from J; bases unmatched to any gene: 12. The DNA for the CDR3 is TGTGCCAGCTCCTCGGGACAGGGGATGTGGAGCTACACCTTC. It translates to CASSSGQGMWSYTF.

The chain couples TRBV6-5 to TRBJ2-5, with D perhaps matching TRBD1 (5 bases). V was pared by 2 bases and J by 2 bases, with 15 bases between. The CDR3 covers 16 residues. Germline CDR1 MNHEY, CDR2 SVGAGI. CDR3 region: CASSYAWARVQETQYF. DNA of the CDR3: TGTGCCAGCAGTTACGCCTGGGCCAGGGTGCAAGAGACCCAGTACTTC.

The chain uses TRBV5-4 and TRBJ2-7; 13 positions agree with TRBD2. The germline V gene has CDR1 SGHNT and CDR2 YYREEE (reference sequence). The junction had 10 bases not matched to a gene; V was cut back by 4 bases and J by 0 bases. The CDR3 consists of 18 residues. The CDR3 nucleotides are TGTGCCAGCAGCCCGAAGGGACTAGCGGGGTCTAGCTCCTACGAGCAGTACTTC. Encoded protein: CASSPKGLAGSSSYEQYF.

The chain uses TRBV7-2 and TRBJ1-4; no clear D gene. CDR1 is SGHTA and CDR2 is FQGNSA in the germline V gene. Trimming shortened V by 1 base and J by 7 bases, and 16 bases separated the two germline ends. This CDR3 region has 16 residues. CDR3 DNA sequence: TGTGCCAGCAGCTTAGATTCGGGGAGAGCTAGTGAAAAACTGTTTTTT. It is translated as CASSLDSGRASEKLFF.

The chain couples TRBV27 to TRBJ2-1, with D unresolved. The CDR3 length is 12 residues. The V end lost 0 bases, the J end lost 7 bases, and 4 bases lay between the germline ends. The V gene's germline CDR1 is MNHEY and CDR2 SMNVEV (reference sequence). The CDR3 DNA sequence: TGTGCCAGCAGTTTATCCACGAATGAGCAGTTCTTC. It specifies CASSLSTNEQFF.

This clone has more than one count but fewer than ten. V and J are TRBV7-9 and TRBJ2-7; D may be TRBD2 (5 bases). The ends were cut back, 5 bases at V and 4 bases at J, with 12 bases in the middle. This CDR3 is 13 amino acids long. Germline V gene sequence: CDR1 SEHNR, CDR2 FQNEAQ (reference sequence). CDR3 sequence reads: CASSRPPGYEQYF. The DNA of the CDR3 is TGTGCCAGCAGCCGCCCCCCGGGGTACGAGCAGTACTTC.

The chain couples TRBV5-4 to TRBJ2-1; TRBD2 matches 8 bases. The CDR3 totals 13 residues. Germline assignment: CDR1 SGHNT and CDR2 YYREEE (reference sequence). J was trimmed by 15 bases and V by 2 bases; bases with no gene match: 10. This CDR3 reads CASSFVETGGLFF. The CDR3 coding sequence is TGTGCCAGCAGCTTTGTGGAGACGGGAGGGCTGTTCTTC. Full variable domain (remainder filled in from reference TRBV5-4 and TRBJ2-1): ETGVTQSPTHLIKTRGQQVTLRCSSQSGHNTVSWYQQALGQGPQFIFQYYREEENGRGNFPPRFSGLQFPNYSSELNVNALELDDSALYLCASSFVETGGLFFGPGTRLTVL.

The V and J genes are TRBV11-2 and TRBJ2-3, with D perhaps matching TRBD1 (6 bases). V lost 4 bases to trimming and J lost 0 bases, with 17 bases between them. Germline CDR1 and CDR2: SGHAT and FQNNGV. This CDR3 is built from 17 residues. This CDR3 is CASSSRQVSASTDTQYF. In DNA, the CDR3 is TGTGCCAGCAGCTCAAGACAGGTTTCTGCTAGCACAGATACGCAGTATTTT. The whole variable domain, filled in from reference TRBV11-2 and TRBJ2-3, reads EAGVAQSPRYKIIEKRQSVAFWCNPISGHATLYWYQQILGQGPKLLIQFQNNGVVDDSQLPKDRFSAERLKGVDSTLKIQPAKLEDSAVYLCASSSRQVSASTDTQYFGPGTRLTVL.

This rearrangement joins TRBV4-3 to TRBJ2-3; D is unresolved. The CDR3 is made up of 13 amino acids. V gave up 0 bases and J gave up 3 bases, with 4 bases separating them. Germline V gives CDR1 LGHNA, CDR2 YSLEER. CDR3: CASSQDYTDTQYF. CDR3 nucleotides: TGCGCCAGCAGCCAAGACTATACAGATACGCAGTATTTT.

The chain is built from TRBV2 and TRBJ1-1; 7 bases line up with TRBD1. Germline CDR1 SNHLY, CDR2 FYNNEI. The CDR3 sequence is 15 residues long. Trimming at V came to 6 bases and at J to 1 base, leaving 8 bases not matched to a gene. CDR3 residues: CASRIQGPGNTEAFF. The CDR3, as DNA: TGTGCCAGCAGGATACAGGGGCCCGGGAACACTGAAGCTTTCTTT.

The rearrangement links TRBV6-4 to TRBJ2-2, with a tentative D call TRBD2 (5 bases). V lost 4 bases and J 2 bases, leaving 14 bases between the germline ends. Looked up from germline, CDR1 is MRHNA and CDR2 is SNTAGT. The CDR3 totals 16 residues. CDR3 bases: TGTGCCAGCAGTGTGGCGATAAGCGGCAACACCGGGGAGCTGTTTTTT. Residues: CASSVAISGNTGELFF.

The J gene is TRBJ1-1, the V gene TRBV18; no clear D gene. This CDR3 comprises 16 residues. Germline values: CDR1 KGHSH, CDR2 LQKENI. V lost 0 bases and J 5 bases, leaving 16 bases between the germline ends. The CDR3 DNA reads TGTGCCAGCTCACCACCGATGGTGGACCGGGAGACTGAAGCTTTCTTT. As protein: CASSPPMVDRETEAFF.